This T cell receptor (beta chain) was observed in a study of shared clonotypes between healthy human individuals. General study findings and limits: Clonotypes that were shared across a few donors made up roughly 5% of naive CD4 clonotypes.

In this sample, this clone turned up once. Its antigen is not identified. The assay ran at deep level. Using immunoSEQ multiplex PCR, the repertoire was profiled, and TCRdb retains in-frame clones only, with some absent. Among more than 2 million clones, about 94% were seen once, and the ten largest hold 1% to 1.3%. Positively selected for CCR7, the CD45RO-negative cells used as naive CD8 cells excluded terminally differentiated effector memory CD45RA+ cells. The sample was naive CD8+ T cells sorted from blood. This sequence was found in a man younger than 35 in good health.

The CDR3 here is CASSEAAMYEQYF. For the CDR3, the DNA is TGTGCCAGCAGTGAAGCGGCGATGTACGAGCAGTACTTC. V gene TRBV6-1 combines with J gene TRBJ2-7; unclear D gene. CDR1 is MNHNS, CDR2 SASEGT, per germline. This CDR3 region has 13 residues. V was clipped by 0 bases and J by 4 bases, with 7 bases between them.